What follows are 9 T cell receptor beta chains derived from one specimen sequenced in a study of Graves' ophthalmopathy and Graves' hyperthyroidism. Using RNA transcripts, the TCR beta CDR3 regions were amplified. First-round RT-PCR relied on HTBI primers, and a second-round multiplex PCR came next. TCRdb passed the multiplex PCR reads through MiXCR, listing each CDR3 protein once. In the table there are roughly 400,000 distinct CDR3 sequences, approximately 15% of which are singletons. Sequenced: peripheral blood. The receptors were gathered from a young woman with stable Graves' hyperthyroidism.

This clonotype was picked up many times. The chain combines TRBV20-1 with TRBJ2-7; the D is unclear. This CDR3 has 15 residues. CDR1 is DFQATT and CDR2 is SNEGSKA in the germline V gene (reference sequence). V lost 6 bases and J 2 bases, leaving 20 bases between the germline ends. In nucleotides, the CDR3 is TGCAGTGCCCCGTCGGCCTCTAACGGCGCCTACGAGCAGTACTTC. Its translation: CSAPSASNGAYEQYF.

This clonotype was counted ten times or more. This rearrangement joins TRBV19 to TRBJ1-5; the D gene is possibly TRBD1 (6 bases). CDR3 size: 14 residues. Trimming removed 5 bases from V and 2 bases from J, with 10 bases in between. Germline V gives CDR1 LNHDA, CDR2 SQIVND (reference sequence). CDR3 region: CASSLDSRNQPQHF. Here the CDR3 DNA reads TGTGCCAGTAGTTTGGACAGCCGCAATCAGCCCCAGCATTTT.

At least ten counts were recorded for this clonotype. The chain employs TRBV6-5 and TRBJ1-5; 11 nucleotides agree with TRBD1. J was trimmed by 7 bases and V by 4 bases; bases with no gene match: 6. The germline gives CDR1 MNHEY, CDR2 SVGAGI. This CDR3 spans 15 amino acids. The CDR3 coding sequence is TGTGCCAGCAGTTTTGGGACAGGGGGTGGGCAGCCCCAGCATTTT. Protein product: CASSFGTGGGQPQHF.

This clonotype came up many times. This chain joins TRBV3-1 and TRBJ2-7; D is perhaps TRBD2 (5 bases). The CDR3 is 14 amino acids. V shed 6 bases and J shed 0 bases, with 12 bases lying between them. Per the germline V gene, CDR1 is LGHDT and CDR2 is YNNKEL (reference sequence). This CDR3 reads CASSRRSYSYEQYF. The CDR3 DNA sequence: TGTGCCAGCAGTCGGAGGTCTTACTCCTACGAGCAGTACTTC.

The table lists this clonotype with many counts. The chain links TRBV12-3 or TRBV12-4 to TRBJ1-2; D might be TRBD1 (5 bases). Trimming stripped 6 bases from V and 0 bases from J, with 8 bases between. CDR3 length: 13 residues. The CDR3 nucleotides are TGTGCCAGCAGAGTGACAGCTAACTATGGCTACACCTTC. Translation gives CASRVTANYGYTF.

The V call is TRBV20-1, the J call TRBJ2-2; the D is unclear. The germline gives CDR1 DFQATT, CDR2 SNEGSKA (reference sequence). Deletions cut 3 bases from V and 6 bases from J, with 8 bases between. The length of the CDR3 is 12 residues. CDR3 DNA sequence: TGCAGTGCTAGTTCTCGCCCCGGGGAGCTGTTTTTT. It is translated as CSASSRPGELFF.

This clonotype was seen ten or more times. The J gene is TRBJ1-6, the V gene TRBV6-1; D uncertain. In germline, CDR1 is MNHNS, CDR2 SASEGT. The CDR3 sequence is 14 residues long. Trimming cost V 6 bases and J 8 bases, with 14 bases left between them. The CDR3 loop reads CASSRLGADSPLHF. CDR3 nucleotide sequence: TGTGCCAGCAGCCGACTGGGCGCCGATTCACCCCTCCACTTT.

CDR3 DNA: TGCGCCAGCAGCGATATTTGGGCTGATTCACCCCTCCACTTT. Translated: CASSDIWADSPLHF. The chain recombines TRBV5-1 with TRBJ1-6; no definite D call. V was clipped by 4 bases and J by 8 bases, with 13 bases between them. The germline V gene encodes CDR1 SGHRS and CDR2 YFSETQ. The CDR3 is made up of 14 amino acids.

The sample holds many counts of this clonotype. The CDR3 DNA reads TGTGCCAGTAGTATAGCAGGGAGGTTCTCCTACGAGCAGTACTTC. Its translation: CASSIAGRFSYEQYF. The chain is built from TRBV19 and TRBJ2-7; possible D gene TRBD2, 6 bases. Germline loops: CDR1 LNHDA, CDR2 SQIVND (reference sequence). V dropped 1 base and J dropped 0 bases, with 10 bases sitting between them. CDR3 length: 15 amino acids.